A single sample gave rise to the 26 T cell receptor beta chains below, sequenced in a study of CD8 T cells in ankylosing spondylitis. These receptors are not linked to any known antigen. General study results and limits: Made up of under ten highly homologous variants, a TCR beta motif appeared characteristic of ankylosing spondylitis blood.

TCRdb fed the 5' RACE reads into MiXCR, producing one record per CDR3 protein. The sample yields 200,000 to 250,000 distinct CDR3 sequences, around 19% seen once. The sequencing sample was made of blood, either unsorted or a sorted T cell fraction (not recorded which). The receptor source for this set is a male donor with ankylosing spondylitis.

This clonotype came up a few times. V and J are TRBV30 and TRBJ2-1; D possibly corresponds to TRBD1 (5 bases). Germline lookup yields CDR1 GTSNPN and CDR2 SVGIG (reference sequence). V lost 0 bases to trimming and J lost 0 bases, with 15 bases between them. The length of the CDR3 is 17 residues. CDR3 region: CAWSVLPQGDSYNEQFF. In DNA, the CDR3 is TGTGCCTGGAGTGTACTACCCCAGGGTGACTCCTACAATGAGCAGTTCTTC.

This clonotype occurred a few times. The rearrangement joins TRBV7-9 to TRBJ1-2; D call uncertain. The germline V and J ends were trimmed by 1 base and 6 bases, with 18 bases remaining between them. The germline V gene encodes CDR1 SEHNR and CDR2 FQNEAQ (reference sequence). The CDR3 loop spans 16 amino acids. CDR3 residues: CASSLGSGERLHGYTF. The CDR3 DNA reads TGTGCCAGCAGCTTAGGTTCCGGGGAAAGGCTCCATGGCTACACCTTC.

This clonotype has only a few counts. The chain carries TRBV15 and TRBJ2-1, with D hard to call. Germline CDR1 is LNHNV and CDR2 is YYDKDF (reference sequence). With 0 bases removed from V and 2 bases from J, the gap between germline ends came to 14 bases. The CDR3 is 17 residues long. The CDR3 bases are TGTGCCACCAGCAGAGATCGGGCCCGATCTACCTACAATGAGCAGTTCTTC. Protein: CATSRDRARSTYNEQFF.

This clonotype came up a few times. The chain combines TRBV4-1 with TRBJ2-2; possibly TRBD1 or TRBD2 for D (5 bases each). V shed 0 bases and J shed 0 bases, with 8 bases lying between them. The CDR3 totals 16 residues. Germline loops: CDR1 MGHRA, CDR2 YSYEKL. DNA for the CDR3: TGCGCCAGCAGCCAAGATGGGACCGCGAACACCGGGGAGCTGTTTTTT. It specifies CASSQDGTANTGELFF.

Regarding this clonotype: A read error is possible here, since a much larger clone lies one base away. The genes are TRBV12-3 or TRBV12-4 and TRBJ1-2, with D maybe TRBD1 (5 bases). The V gene lost 5 bases and the J gene lost 6 bases, with 16 bases spanning the gap. CDR3 length equals 14 residues. CDR3 nucleotides: TGTGCCAGCAGTCCCGTGACAGTCGAAAATGGCTACACCTTC. This sequence encodes CASSPVTVENGYTF.

This clonotype was counted between two and nine times. The chain recombines TRBV28 with TRBJ2-1; D remains unclear. Trimming left V 8 bases short and J 2 bases short, with 13 bases between. The germline V gene encodes CDR1 MDHEN and CDR2 SYDVKM. This CDR3 comprises 14 residues. The CDR3 DNA reads as TGTGCCAGCCGAGTGTTATACCCCTACAATGAGCAGTTCTTC. It specifies CASRVLYPYNEQFF.

This clonotype came up a few times. V and J are TRBV9 and TRBJ2-1; 11 positions match TRBD2. This CDR3 has 19 residues. Trimming at V came to 4 bases and at J to 0 bases, leaving 12 bases not matched to a gene. The germline CDR1 and CDR2 sequences are SGDLS and YYNGEE. The CDR3 DNA sequence: TGTGCCAGCAGCCCTTTAGGGGGACTAGCGGAAAGCTCCTACAATGAGCAGTTCTTC. It yields the protein CASSPLGGLAESSYNEQFF.

The J gene is TRBJ2-1, the V gene TRBV19; a weak D match, TRBD1 (5 bases). From germline, CDR1 is LNHDA and CDR2 SQIVND (reference sequence). Between the trimmed V and J ends, which lost 7 bases and 4 bases, there was a span of 14 bases. The CDR3 has 14 residues. In nucleotides, the CDR3 is TGTGCCAGTACATGGACATCCGAATACAATGAGCAGTTCTTC. It encodes CASTWTSEYNEQFF. The full variable domain, its missing parts supplied by reference TRBV19 and TRBJ2-1, is DGGITQSPKYLFRKEGQNVTLSCEQNLNHDAMYWYRQDPGQGLRLIYYSQIVNDFQKGDIAEGYSVSREKKESFPLTVTSAQKNPTAFYLCASTWTSEYNEQFFGPGTRLTVL.

This chain links TRBV20-1 with TRBJ1-4, with 7 bases aligning to TRBD1. Germline V lookup: CDR1 DFQATT, CDR2 SNEGSKA (reference sequence). V shed 5 bases, J shed 0 bases, and the junction held 6 bases outside the gene matches. This CDR3 spans 15 amino acids. The CDR3 is CSARRDSSTNEKLFF. In DNA form, the CDR3 reads TGCAGTGCTCGCCGGGACAGTTCAACTAATGAAAAACTGTTTTTT.

This clonotype turned up a few times. The chain joins TRBV6-1 to TRBJ1-3; a weak D match, TRBD1 (5 bases). V was cut by 6 bases and J by 0 bases, with 18 bases left in between. Per the germline V gene, CDR1 is MNHNS and CDR2 is SASEGT. The CDR3 is 17 amino acids. The CDR3 sequence: CASSPAVGLLSGNTIYF. CDR3 in DNA: TGTGCCAGCAGCCCGGCGGTGGGGCTGCTCTCTGGAAACACCATATATTTT.

This clonotype was counted ten times or more. This chain connects TRBV4-1 to TRBJ2-1, with D possibly being TRBD2 (7 bases). The V and J ends lost 8 bases and 1 base respectively, with 9 bases between them. The CDR3 has 13 residues. Germline CDR1 and CDR2: MGHRA and YSYEKL. The CDR3, as DNA: TGCGCCAGCGGGGGGGCTTCCTACAATGAGCAGTTCTTC. This gives the protein CASGGASYNEQFF.

This clonotype was seen ten or more times. The chain has TRBV5-1 and TRBJ1-1; no definite D call. CDR3 length: 12 amino acids. CDR1 is SGHRS and CDR2 is YFSETQ in the germline V gene. V lost 2 bases to trimming and J lost 4 bases, with 6 bases between them. The CDR3 reads CASSFTGTEAFF. The CDR3, as DNA: TGCGCCAGCAGCTTTACGGGCACTGAAGCTTTCTTT.

Only a few counts were recorded for this clonotype. The chain employs TRBV4-3 and TRBJ2-5, with D perhaps TRBD1 (5 bases). This CDR3 contains 19 residues. The germline CDR1 and CDR2 sequences are LGHNA and YSLEER. Trimming left V 4 bases short and J 0 bases short, with 24 bases between. CDR3 amino acids: CASSPSPAIAGAYQETQYF. The CDR3 nucleotides read TGCGCCAGCAGCCCCTCACCGGCCATAGCTGGGGCCTACCAAGAGACCCAGTACTTC.

This chain's CDR3 is CASSFSPAGDRYEQFF. CDR3 bases: TGTGCCAGCAGTTTCTCCCCCGCGGGAGATAGGTATGAGCAGTTCTTC. V usage is TRBV27 and J usage is TRBJ2-1, with 7 bases matching TRBD2. CDR1 is MNHEY and CDR2 is SMNVEV in the germline V gene (reference sequence). The trim removed 3 bases at V and 8 bases at J, leaving 13 bases unmatched. CDR3 length: 16 amino acids.

This clonotype came up many times. The chain has TRBV29-1 and TRBJ2-3, with 10 positions matching TRBD2. Germline values: CDR1 SQVTM, CDR2 ANQGSEA. This CDR3 contains 15 residues. Unmatched junction bases numbered 5, after V lost 2 bases and J lost 3 bases. CDR3 region: CSVEKGAGGTDTQYF. The CDR3 DNA follows: TGCAGCGTTGAAAAAGGAGCGGGAGGGACAGATACGCAGTATTTT.

Ten or more counts support this clonotype. This rearrangement joins TRBV12-3 or TRBV12-4 to TRBJ1-2; no clear D gene. Trimming stripped 1 base from V and 6 bases from J, with 3 bases between. The CDR3 runs to 11 residues. The DNA of the CDR3 is TGTGCCAGCAGTTTAGGGGATGGCTACACCTTC. This sequence encodes CASSLGDGYTF.

The table lists this clonotype with a few counts. The chain couples TRBV11-1 to TRBJ2-7; weak D call: TRBD2 (5 bases). CDR3 length: 14 amino acids. CDR1 is SGHAT and CDR2 is FQDESV in the germline V gene (reference sequence). Deletions cut 5 bases from V and 6 bases from J, with 17 bases between. CDR3 DNA sequence: TGTGCCAGCAGCCCGGGGATCTGGGAAGGCGAGCAGTACTTC. Its protein is CASSPGIWEGEQYF.

This clonotype was seen a few times. A much larger clone lies a single base off, so this may be a read error. The V call is TRBV14, the J call TRBJ1-2; 8 positions agree with TRBD1. Trimming at V came to 2 bases and at J to 4 bases, leaving 6 bases not matched to a gene. CDR1 and CDR2 (germline): SGHDN, FVKESK. The CDR3 has 15 amino acids. For the CDR3, the DNA is TGTGCCAGCAGCCAATGTGACAGGGGAGCCTATGGCTACACCTTC. Translating it yields CASSQCDRGAYGYTF.

This clonotype was counted between two and nine times. The chain uses TRBV7-9 and TRBJ2-1, with 7 bases fitting TRBD1. Germline-derived CDR1 and CDR2 are SEHNR and FQNEAQ (reference sequence). V trimming: 5 bases; J trimming: 4 bases; junction bases outside the gene matches: 8. This CDR3 is 15 amino acids long. Written as DNA, the CDR3 is TGTGCCAGCAGCCCCAGCACAGGGGTGTACAATGAGCAGTTCTTC. Translation: CASSPSTGVYNEQFF.

Note on this clonotype: This may be a read error, as it is one base from a much larger clone. The chain has TRBV20-1 and TRBJ2-1, with D unresolved. Per the germline V gene, CDR1 is DFQATT and CDR2 is SNEGSKA (reference sequence). V was cut by 6 bases and J by 0 bases, with 12 bases left in between. The CDR3 is 14 amino acids. Here the CDR3 DNA reads TGCAGTGCGGATGACGTGTACTCCTACAATGAGCAGTTCTTC. It specifies CSADDVYSYNEQFF.

V gene TRBV6-5 combines with J gene TRBJ2-5, with 9 bases aligning to TRBD1. The trim removed 5 bases at V and 5 bases at J, leaving 6 bases unmatched. The CDR3 is 14 amino acids. The germline V gene has CDR1 MNHEY and CDR2 SVGAGI. This CDR3 reads CASSIQGAWETQYF. For the CDR3, the DNA is TGTGCCAGCAGTATACAGGGGGCCTGGGAGACCCAGTACTTC.

This clonotype turned up a few times. The rearrangement uses TRBV6-5 and TRBJ2-3; 8 bases are shared with TRBD2. CDR1 and CDR2 (germline): MNHEY, SVGAGI. The CDR3 sequence is 18 residues long. V shed 0 bases, J shed 6 bases, and the junction held 14 bases outside the gene matches. CDR3 in DNA: TGTGCCAGCAGTTACTCGAAGGTCGTAGCGGGATCGGGGGATACGCAGTATTTT. This codes for CASSYSKVVAGSGDTQYF.

The chain has TRBV29-1 and TRBJ2-3; D not certain. The V end was cut by 0 bases, the J end by 0 bases, with 16 bases between. The CDR3 spans 17 residues. Germline-derived CDR1 and CDR2 are SQVTM and ANQGSEA. The CDR3 coding sequence is TGCAGCGTTGAAGATCTTCCCCCGGTACTGAGCACAGATACGCAGTATTTT. It translates to CSVEDLPPVLSTDTQYF.

This clonotype was seen only a few times. J is TRBJ1-5 and V is TRBV5-6; D might be TRBD1 (5 bases). Germline loops: CDR1 SGHDT, CDR2 YYEEEE. Deletions cut 0 bases from V and 3 bases from J, with 10 bases between. The length of the CDR3 is 15 residues. The CDR3 spells CASSLGDGNNQPQHF. The CDR3 DNA is TGTGCCAGCAGCTTGGGGGACGGGAACAATCAGCCCCAGCATTTT.

In its sample, this clonotype was seen a few times. This chain connects TRBV4-1 to TRBJ2-7; D uncertain. This CDR3 has 15 amino acids. The germline V gene encodes CDR1 MGHRA and CDR2 YSYEKL. Trimming took 1 base from V and 2 from J, leaving 12 bases between them. CDR3 nucleotide sequence: TGCGCCAGCAGCCAAGGGACGTACGATGCCTACGAGCAGTACTTC. It translates to CASSQGTYDAYEQYF.

This clonotype was seen only a few times. The rearrangement links TRBV25-1 to TRBJ1-2, with a possible D match to TRBD1 (5 bases). This CDR3 comprises 13 residues. The V end was cut by 3 bases, the J end by 5 bases, with 10 bases between. The V gene's germline CDR1 is MGHDK and CDR2 SYGVNS. CDR3 sequence reads: CASSDPWGYGYTF. The CDR3 coding sequence is TGTGCCAGCAGTGACCCCTGGGGGTATGGCTACACCTTC.